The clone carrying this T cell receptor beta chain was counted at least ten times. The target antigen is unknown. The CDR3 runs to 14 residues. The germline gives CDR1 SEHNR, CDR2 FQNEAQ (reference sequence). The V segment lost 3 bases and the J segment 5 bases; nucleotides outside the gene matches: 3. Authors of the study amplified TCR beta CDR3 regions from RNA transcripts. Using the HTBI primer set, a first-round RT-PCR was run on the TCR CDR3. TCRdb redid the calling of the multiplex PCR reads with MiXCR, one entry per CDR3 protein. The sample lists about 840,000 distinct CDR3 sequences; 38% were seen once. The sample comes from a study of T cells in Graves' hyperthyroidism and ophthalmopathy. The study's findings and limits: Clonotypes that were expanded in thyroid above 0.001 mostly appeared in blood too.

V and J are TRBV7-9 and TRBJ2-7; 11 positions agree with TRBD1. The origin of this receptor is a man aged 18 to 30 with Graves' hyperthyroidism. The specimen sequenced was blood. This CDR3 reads CASSFTGQGDEQYF. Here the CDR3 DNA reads TGTGCCAGCAGCTTCACGGGACAGGGGGACGAGCAGTACTTC.